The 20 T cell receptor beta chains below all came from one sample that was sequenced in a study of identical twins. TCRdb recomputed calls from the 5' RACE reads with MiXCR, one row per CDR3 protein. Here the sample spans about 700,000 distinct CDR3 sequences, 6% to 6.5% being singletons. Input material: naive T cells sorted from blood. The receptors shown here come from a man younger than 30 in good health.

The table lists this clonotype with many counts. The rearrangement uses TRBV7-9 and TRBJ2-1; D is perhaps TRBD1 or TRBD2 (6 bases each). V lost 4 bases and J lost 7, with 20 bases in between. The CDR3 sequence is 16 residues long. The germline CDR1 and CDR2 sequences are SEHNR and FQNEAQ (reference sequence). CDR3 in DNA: TGTGCCAGCAGCTCCCACAAGGACTACACAGGGAATGAGCAGTTCTTC. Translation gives CASSSHKDYTGNEQFF.

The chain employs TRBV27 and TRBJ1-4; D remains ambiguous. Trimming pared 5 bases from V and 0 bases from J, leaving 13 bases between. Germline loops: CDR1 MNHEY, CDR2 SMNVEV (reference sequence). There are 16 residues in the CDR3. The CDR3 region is CASSPAVRATNEKLFF. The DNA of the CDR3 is TGTGCCAGCAGTCCCGCGGTTAGGGCAACTAATGAAAAACTGTTTTTT.

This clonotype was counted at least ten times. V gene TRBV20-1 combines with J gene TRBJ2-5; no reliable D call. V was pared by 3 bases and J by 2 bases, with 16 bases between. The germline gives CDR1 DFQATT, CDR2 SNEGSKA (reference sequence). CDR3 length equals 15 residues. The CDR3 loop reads CSARGGQSVQETQYF. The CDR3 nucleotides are TGCAGTGCTAGGGGTGGGCAGTCGGTTCAAGAGACCCAGTACTTC.

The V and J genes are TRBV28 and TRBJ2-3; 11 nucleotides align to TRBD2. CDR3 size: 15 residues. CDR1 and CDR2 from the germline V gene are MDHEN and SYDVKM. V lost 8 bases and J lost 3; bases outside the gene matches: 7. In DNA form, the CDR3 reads TGTGCCAGCCACCGGGCTAGCGGGAGGACAGATACGCAGTATTTT. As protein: CASHRASGRTDTQYF.

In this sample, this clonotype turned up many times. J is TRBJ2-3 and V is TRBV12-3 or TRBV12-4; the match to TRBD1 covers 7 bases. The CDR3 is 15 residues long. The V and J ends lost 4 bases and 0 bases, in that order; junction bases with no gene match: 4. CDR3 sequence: CASSSRTGSTDTQYF. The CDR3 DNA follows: TGTGCCAGCAGTTCGCGGACAGGAAGCACAGATACGCAGTATTTT.

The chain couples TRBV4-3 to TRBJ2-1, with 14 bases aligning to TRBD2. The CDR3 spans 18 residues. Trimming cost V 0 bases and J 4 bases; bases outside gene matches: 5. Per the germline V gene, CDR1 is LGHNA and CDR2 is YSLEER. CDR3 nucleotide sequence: TGCGCCAGCAGCCAAGATCTTAGACTAGCGGGAGGGTACAATGAGCAGTTCTTC. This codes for CASSQDLRLAGGYNEQFF.

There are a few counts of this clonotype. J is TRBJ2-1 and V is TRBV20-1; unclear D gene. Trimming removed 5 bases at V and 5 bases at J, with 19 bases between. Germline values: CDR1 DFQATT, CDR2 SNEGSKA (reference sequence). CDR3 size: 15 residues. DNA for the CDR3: TGCAGTGCTCAACCTCTGGCGGAACCAAACAATGAGCAGTTCTTC. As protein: CSAQPLAEPNNEQFF.

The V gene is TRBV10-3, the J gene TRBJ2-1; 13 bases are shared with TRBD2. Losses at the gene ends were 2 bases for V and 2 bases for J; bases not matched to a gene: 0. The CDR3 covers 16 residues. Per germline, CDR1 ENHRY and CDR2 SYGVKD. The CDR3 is CAISEGTSGTYNEQFF. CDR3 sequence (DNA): TGTGCCATCAGTGAGGGGACTAGCGGGACCTACAATGAGCAGTTCTTC.

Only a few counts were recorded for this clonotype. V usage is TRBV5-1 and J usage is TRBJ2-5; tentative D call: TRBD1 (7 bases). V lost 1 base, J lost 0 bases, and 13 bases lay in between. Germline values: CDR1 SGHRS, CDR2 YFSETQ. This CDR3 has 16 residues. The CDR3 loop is CASSLPAGQYQETQYF. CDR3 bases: TGCGCCAGCAGCTTGCCTGCGGGACAGTACCAAGAGACCCAGTACTTC. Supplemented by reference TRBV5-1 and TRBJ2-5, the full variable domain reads KAGVTQTPRYLIKTRGQQVTLSCSPISGHRSVSWYQQTPGQGLQFLFEYFSETQRNKGNFPGRFSGRQFSNSRSEMNVSTLELGDSALYLCASSLPAGQYQETQYFGPGTRLLVL.

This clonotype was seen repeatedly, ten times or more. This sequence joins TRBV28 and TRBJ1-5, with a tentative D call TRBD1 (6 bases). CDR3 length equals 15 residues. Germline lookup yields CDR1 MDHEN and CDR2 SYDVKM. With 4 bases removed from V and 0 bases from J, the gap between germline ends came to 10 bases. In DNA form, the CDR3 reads TGTGCCAGCAGTTGGGGGGCAGCTAGCAATCAGCCCCAGCATTTT. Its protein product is CASSWGAASNQPQHF.

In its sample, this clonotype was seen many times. In DNA, the CDR3 is TGTGCCAGCAGCTTAGCATTAGCGGGAGGGGCCGGGGAGCTGTTTTTT. It is translated as CASSLALAGGAGELFF. The genes are TRBV7-2 and TRBJ2-2; TRBD2 matches 11 bases. Germline values: CDR1 SGHTA, CDR2 FQGNSA. With V trimmed by 0 bases and J by 6 bases, 3 bases remained unmatched. The length of the CDR3 is 16 residues.

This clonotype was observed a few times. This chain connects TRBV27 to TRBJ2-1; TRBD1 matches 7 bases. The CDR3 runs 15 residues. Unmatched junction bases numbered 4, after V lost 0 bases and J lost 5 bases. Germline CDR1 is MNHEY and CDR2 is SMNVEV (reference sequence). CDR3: CASSLSADRHNEQFF. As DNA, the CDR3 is TGTGCCAGCAGTTTATCAGCGGACAGGCACAATGAGCAGTTCTTC.

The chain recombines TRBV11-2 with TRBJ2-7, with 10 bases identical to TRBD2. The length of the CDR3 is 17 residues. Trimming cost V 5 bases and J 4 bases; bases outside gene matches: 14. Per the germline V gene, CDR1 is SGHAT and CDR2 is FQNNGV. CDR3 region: CASSPRNLAGVWYEQYV. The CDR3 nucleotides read TGTGCCAGCAGCCCGAGGAACCTAGCGGGAGTGTGGTACGAGCAGTACGTC.

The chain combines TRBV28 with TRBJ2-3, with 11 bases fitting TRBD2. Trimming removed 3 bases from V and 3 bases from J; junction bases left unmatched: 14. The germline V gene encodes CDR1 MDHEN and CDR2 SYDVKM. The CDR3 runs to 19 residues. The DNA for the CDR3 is TGTGCCAGCAGTTTGGGTAGCGGGAGGGTCCGAGTTGGGACAGATACGCAGTATTTT. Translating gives CASSLGSGRVRVGTDTQYF.

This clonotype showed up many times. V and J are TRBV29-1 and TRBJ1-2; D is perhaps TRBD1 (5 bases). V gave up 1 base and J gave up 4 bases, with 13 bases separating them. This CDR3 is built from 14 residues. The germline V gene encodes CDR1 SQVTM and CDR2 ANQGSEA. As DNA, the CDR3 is TGCAGCGTTGAAGGGGGCCAGACCCCCTATGGCTACACCTTC. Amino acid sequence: CSVEGGQTPYGYTF.

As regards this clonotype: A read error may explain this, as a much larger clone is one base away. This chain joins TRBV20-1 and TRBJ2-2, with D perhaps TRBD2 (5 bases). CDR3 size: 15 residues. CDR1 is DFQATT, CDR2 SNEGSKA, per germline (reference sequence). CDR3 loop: CSASKVGANTGELIF. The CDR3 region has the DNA TGCAGTGCTAGTAAAGTAGGCGCGAACACCGGGGAGCTGATTTTT.

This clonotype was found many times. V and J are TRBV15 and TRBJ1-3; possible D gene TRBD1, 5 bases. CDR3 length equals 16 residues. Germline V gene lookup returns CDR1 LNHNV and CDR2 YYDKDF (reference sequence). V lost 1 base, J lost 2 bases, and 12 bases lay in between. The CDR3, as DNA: TGTGCCACCAGCAGAGGTATAGGGGCTGCTGGAAACACCATATATTTT. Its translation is CATSRGIGAAGNTIYF. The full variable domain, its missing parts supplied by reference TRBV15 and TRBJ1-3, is DAMVIQNPRYQVTQFGKPVTLSCSQTLNHNVMYWYQQKSSQAPKLLFHYYDKDFNNEADTPDNFQSRRPNTSFCFLDIRSPGLGDTAMYLCATSRGIGAAGNTIYFGEGSWLTVV.

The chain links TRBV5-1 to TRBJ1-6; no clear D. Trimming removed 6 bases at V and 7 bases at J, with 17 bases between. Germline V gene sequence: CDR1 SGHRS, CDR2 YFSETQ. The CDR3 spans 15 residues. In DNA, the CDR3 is TGCGCCAGCACCGGGAGCTCGGGTAGGAATTCACCCCTCCACTTT. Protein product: CASTGSSGRNSPLHF.

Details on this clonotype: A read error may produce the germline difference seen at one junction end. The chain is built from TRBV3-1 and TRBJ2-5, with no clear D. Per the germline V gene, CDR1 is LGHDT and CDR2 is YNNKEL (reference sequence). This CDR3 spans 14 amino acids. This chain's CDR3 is CASSEDPLQETQYF. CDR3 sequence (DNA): TGTGCCAGCAGCGAAGACCCTTTGCAAGAGACCCAGTACTTC.

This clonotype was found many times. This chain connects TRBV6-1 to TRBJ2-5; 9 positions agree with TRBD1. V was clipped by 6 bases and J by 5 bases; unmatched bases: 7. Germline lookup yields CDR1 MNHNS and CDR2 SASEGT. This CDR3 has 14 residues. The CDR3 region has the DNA TGTGCCAGCAGCAACCGACAGGGGGGCGAGACCCAGTACTTC. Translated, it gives CASSNRQGGETQYF.